These 5 T cell receptor beta chains were sequenced from one sample in a study of blood T cell repertoires in COVID-19. Sequencing was performed with immunoSEQ multiplex PCR; in TCRdb, only in-frame clones are kept and a portion is missing. The sample carries roughly 180,000 clones, around 83% recorded once. Material: peripheral blood. These receptors all come from an older woman with acute or convalescent COVID-19.

The chain carries TRBV3-1 (or the pseudogene TRBV3-2) and TRBJ2-7; D not certain. Germline CDR1 and CDR2: LGHDT and YNNKEL (reference sequence). Trimming removed 0 bases from V and 0 bases from J, with 12 bases in between. CDR3 size: 16 residues. The CDR3 loop reads CASSQDVPRSSYEQYF. The CDR3 DNA reads as TGTGCCAGCAGCCAAGATGTGCCGAGGAGCTCCTACGAGCAGTACTTC.

The chain couples TRBV27 to TRBJ2-1; D not resolved. The germline gives CDR1 MNHEY, CDR2 SMNVEV (reference sequence). V gave up 5 bases and J gave up 11 bases, with 16 bases separating them. The CDR3 contains 13 residues. CDR3 loop: CASSAPPEWKQFF. The CDR3 coding sequence is TGTGCCAGCAGTGCGCCCCCGGAGTGGAAGCAGTTCTTC.

This clone was observed a single time. This chain's CDR3 is CASSEVLGDSGETQYF. The DNA of the CDR3 is TGTGCCAGCAGTGAAGTGCTGGGGGACAGCGGAGAGACCCAGTACTTC. This chain joins TRBV6-1 and TRBJ2-5; the match to TRBD1 covers 7 bases. Germline CDR1 is MNHNS and CDR2 is SASEGT. The CDR3 is 16 amino acids. Trimming took 1 base from V and 4 from J; bases not matched to a gene: 9.

The chain couples TRBV5-1 to TRBJ1-1; 7 bases fit TRBD1. The CDR3 contains 13 residues. Germline lookup yields CDR1 SGHRS and CDR2 YFSETQ. Losses at the gene ends were 2 bases for V and 7 bases for J; bases not matched to a gene: 5. In nucleotides, the CDR3 is TGCGCCAGCAGCTTTGACAGGGACCTTGAAGCTTTCTTT. Translated, it gives CASSFDRDLEAFF.

The rearrangement joins TRBV6-6 to TRBJ2-7, with 9 bases lining up with TRBD2. V lost 6 bases to trimming and J lost 1 base; unmatched junction nucleotides: 7. Germline CDR1 is MNHNY and CDR2 is SVGAGI (reference sequence). The CDR3 is made up of 15 amino acids. The CDR3 is CASSPMTSGSYEQYF. CDR3 coding DNA: TGTGCCAGCAGCCCGATGACTAGCGGTTCCTACGAGCAGTACTTC.